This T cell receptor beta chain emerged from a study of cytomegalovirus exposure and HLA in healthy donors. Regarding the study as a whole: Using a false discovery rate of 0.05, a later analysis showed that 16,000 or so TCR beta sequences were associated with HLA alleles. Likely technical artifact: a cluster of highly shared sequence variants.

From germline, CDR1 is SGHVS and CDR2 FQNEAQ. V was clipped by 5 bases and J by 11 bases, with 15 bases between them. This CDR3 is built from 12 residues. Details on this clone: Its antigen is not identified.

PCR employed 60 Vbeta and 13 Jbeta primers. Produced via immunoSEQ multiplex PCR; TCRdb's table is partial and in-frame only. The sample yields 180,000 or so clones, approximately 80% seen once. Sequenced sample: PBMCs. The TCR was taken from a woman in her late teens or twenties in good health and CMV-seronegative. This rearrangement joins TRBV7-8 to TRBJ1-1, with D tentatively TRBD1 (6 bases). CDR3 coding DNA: TGTGCCAGCAGCCCCGGGGCAGGGGCGGCTTTCTTT. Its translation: CASSPGAGAAFF.